The source of this T cell receptor beta chain is a study of blood T cell repertoires in COVID-19. Study details: The analysed material was cDNA or gDNA that came from T cells, B-cell-depleted T cells, or PBMCs.

Original data processing: Reference gene primer amplification yielded estimated nucleated cell counts. The repertoire was sequenced with immunoSEQ multiplex PCR; TCRdb's copy has only in-frame clones and lacks some. V, J and clone size were drawn from that table, and D and trimming were deduced from the DNA. The table records 150,000 to 200,000 clones, over 70% of them present only once. The CDR3 is 15 residues long. Trimming removed 3 bases from V and 7 bases from J, with 18 bases in between. Germline CDR1 and CDR2: MNHNS and SASEGT. The chain combines TRBV6-1 with TRBJ1-2, with D perhaps matching TRBD1 (6 bases). The sequenced sample consisted of peripheral blood. The receptor's source is a woman of 80 years or more with active or convalescent COVID-19. CDR3 DNA: TGTGCCAGCAGTGAGGGGGGGGCTCTCCTATCTGGCTACACCTTC. It translates to CASSEGGALLSGYTF.